This is a list of T cell receptor beta chains from one sample in a study of cytomegalovirus exposure and HLA in healthy donors. Profiled with immunoSEQ multiplex PCR; TCRdb holds only in-frame clones, not every one. This repertoire comprises approximately 72,000 clones; its ten largest clones make up roughly 5%. The sample taken for sequencing was PBMCs. Receptors were obtained from a middle-aged woman in good health and CMV-seropositive. The CDR3 runs from the conserved cysteine through the conserved F or W. D genes are given only for firm matches.

TRBV4-3	.	TRBJ1-6	TGCGCCAGCAGCCAAGTGGCACAGAATTTATCACCCCTCCACTTT	CASSQVAQNLSPLHF
TRBV2	TRBD2	TRBJ2-1	TGTGCCAGCAGTGGGGCAAGACTAGCGATGTACAATGAGCAGTTCTTC	CASSGARLAMYNEQFF
TRBV27	TRBD1	TRBJ1-5	TGTGCCAGCCGCGCGACAGGGGGCGATCAGCCCCAGCATTTT	CASRATGGDQPQHF
TRBV29-1	TRBD1	TRBJ2-7	TGCAGCGTCGATGGACAGGGGGTTTGGGACGAGCAGTACTTC	CSVDGQGVWDEQYF
TRBV5-4	.	TRBJ1-4	TGTGCCAGCAGCTTGGACCCAGGGGAAAAACTGTTTTTT	CASSLDPGEKLFF
TRBV5-4	TRBD1	TRBJ2-7	TGTGCCAGCAGCTTCATACAAACAGGGGTCCACGAGCAGTACTTC	CASSFIQTGVHEQYF
TRBV15	TRBD2	TRBJ2-1	TGTGCCACCAGCAGAGTTCCCCCGAGGCGGGAGGTCTCCTACAATGAGCAGTTCTTC	CATSRVPPRREVSYNEQFF
TRBV25-1	.	TRBJ1-1	TGTGCCAGCAGTGAAATGACAGACGAAGCTTTCTTT	CASSEMTDEAFF
TRBV4-1	.	TRBJ1-1	TGCGCCAGCAGCCAAGAAGGGGAAGGGACTGAAGCTTTCTTT	CASSQEGEGTEAFF
TRBV5-5	.	TRBJ1-3	TGTGCCAGCACCCTGTGGGCCATTTCCATATATTTT	CASTLWAISIYF
TRBV6-5	.	TRBJ1-1	TGTGCCAGCAGTTACTTACAGGGAGAAGCTTTCTTT	CASSYLQGEAFF
TRBV10-3	.	TRBJ2-5	TGTGCCACTTCGACAGCGGAGACCCAGTACTTC	CATSTAETQYF
TRBV6-1	.	TRBJ2-2	TGTGCCAGCAGTGGACCCCGGGAGGACAGCCACCGGACCGGGGAGCTGTTTTTT	CASSGPREDSHRTGELFF
TRBV7-2	.	TRBJ2-5	TGTGCCAGCAGCTTACGGCCTAGCAGTGAGACCCAGTACTTC	CASSLRPSSETQYF
TRBV19	.	TRBJ2-6	TGTGCCAGTAGTCAATACAGGGTAGGGGCCAACGTCCTGACTTTC	CASSQYRVGANVLTF
TRBV7-9	.	TRBJ2-1	TGTGCCAGCAGCTTCCGGGACTCCGAGCAGTTCTTC	CASSFRDSEQFF
TRBV5-1	.	TRBJ2-7	TGCGCCAGCAGCTTACGGGGGGCAGGGACATCCTACGAGCAGTACTTC	CASSLRGAGTSYEQYF
TRBV6-5	TRBD1	TRBJ2-1	TGTGCCAGCAGTGCGACAGGGTACGATGAGCAGTTCTTC	CASSATGYDEQFF
TRBV5-4	.	TRBJ1-3	TGTGCCAGCAGCTTGGCCGGGTCCTCTGGAAACACCATATATTTT	CASSLAGSSGNTIYF
TRBV6-5	TRBD1	TRBJ1-2	TGTGCCAGCAGACCCCTCCTAGACAGGGGTCATGGCTACACCTTC	CASRPLLDRGHGYTF
TRBV5-5	TRBD2	TRBJ2-7	TGTGCCAGCAGCCAAGGACTAGCGGGGACCTACGAGCAGTACTTC	CASSQGLAGTYEQYF
TRBV4-1	TRBD1	TRBJ1-2	TGCGCCAGCAGTCCTCCGACAGGGCGATACTATGGCTACACCTTC	CASSPPTGRYYGYTF
TRBV5-6	TRBD2	TRBJ2-7	TGTGCCAGCAGCTTAGGAGCGGGAGGCTACGAGCAGTACTTC	CASSLGAGGYEQYF
TRBV19	.	TRBJ1-1	TGTGCCAGTAACATGGGGTCGACAGATGAAGCTTTCTTT	CASNMGSTDEAFF
TRBV29-1	TRBD1	TRBJ1-2	TGCAGCGGCATGACCCGGGACAGGGATGGCTACACCTTC	CSGMTRDRDGYTF
TRBV29-1	.	TRBJ2-5	TGCAGCGTTCAGGGAGGGGGAGAGACCCAGTACTTC	CSVQGGGETQYF
TRBV5-1	TRBD1	TRBJ2-3	TGCGCCAGCAGCTTGTTGGGACAGACCGCAGATACGCAGTATTTT	CASSLLGQTADTQYF
TRBV5-1	.	TRBJ1-6	TGCGCCAGCAGCTTGGCCCCAGATTCACCCCTCCACTTT	CASSLAPDSPLHF
TRBV28	.	TRBJ1-5	TGTGCCAGCAGCCTCCTGGAGGGAGGGGATAGCAATCAGCCCCAGCATTTT	CASSLLEGGDSNQPQHF
TRBV11-2	.	TRBJ2-5	TGTGCCAGCAGCTTATGGACTCAAAAGAGAACCCAGTACTTC	CASSLWTQKRTQYF
TRBV4-1	.	TRBJ2-6	TGCGCCAGCAGGGGGGCGAGGGACGGTATAAAACTTTCTGGGGCCAACGTCCTGGCTTTC	CASRGARDGIKLSGANVLAF